The 31 T cell receptor beta chains in this list originate from one sample, sequenced in a study of T cell changes during pregnancy in multiple sclerosis. Repertoires were generated with immunoSEQ multiplex PCR, while TCRdb's copy carries only in-frame clones and drops some. Among more than 65,000 clones listed, about 91% were seen once. The starting material was peripheral blood, obtained in the first trimester of pregnancy. These receptors all come from a female donor with multiple sclerosis, enrolled in a pregnancy study.

V and J are TRBV28 and TRBJ2-1; no clear D. Deletions cut 1 base from V and 3 bases from J, with 4 bases between. The CDR3 runs to 13 residues. Germline CDR1 reads MDHEN; CDR2 reads SYDVKM. In nucleotides, the CDR3 is TGTGCCAGCAGTTTATCGGTCTACAATGAGCAGTTCTTC. It translates to CASSLSVYNEQFF.

V is TRBV25-1 and J is TRBJ2-4; TRBD2 matches 10 bases. Per the germline V gene, CDR1 is MGHDK and CDR2 is SYGVNS. The V and J ends lost 11 bases and 7 bases, in that order; junction bases with no gene match: 2. The CDR3 has 11 residues. CDR3 coding DNA: TGTGCCGGAGCGGGGGGGAACATTCAGTACTTC. Translating it yields CAGAGGNIQYF. Combining the CDR3 with reference TRBV25-1 and TRBJ2-4 gives the whole variable domain EADIYQTPRYLVIGTGKKITLECSQTMGHDKMYWYQQDPGMELHLIHYSYGVNSTEKGDLSSESTVSRIRTEHFPLTLESARPSHTSQYLCAGAGGNIQYFGAGTRLSVL.

This clone was counted a single time. The chain employs TRBV11-2 and TRBJ2-3, with 7 bases aligning to TRBD2. Germline values: CDR1 SGHAT, CDR2 FQNNGV. J lost 8 bases, V lost 1 base, and 6 bases had no gene match. The length of the CDR3 is 14 residues. The CDR3 nucleotides read TGTGCCAGCAGCTTAGCCGCGGGGGTGACTACGCAGTATTTT. This sequence encodes CASSLAAGVTTQYF.

CDR3 DNA: TGTGCCAGCAGCTTAAACCCCCAGTGGGAGGGCGACTACAATGAGCAGTTCTTC. Amino acid sequence: CASSLNPQWEGDYNEQFF. The chain couples TRBV7-6 to TRBJ2-1, with 7 bases that match TRBD2. The V gene end was trimmed by 2 bases and the J gene end by 3 bases; junction bases not matched to a gene: 13. CDR3 length: 18 residues. Germline V CDR1 and CDR2: SGHVS, FNYEAQ.

The rearrangement joins TRBV7-6 to TRBJ2-3, with 11 positions matching TRBD2. Germline V lookup: CDR1 SGHVS, CDR2 FNYEAQ. Germline trimming cut 5 bases from V and 2 bases from J; bases unmatched to any gene: 15. This CDR3 is built from 19 residues. The DNA for the CDR3 is TGTGCCAGCAGCCCCCGGTCGACTAGCGGGACGTCTTTCACAGATACGCAGTATTTT. Amino acids: CASSPRSTSGTSFTDTQYF.

V usage is TRBV30 and J usage is TRBJ1-1; D is uncertain. The CDR3 has 12 residues. Trimming cost V 2 bases and J 8 bases, with 12 bases left between them. The V gene's germline CDR1 is GTSNPN and CDR2 SVGIG (reference sequence). CDR3 coding DNA: TGTGCCTGGAGTTATGAAGCAGGAGAAGCTTTCTTT. This codes for CAWSYEAGEAFF.

The chain uses TRBV11-2 and TRBJ2-3; D unclear. The CDR3 is 16 amino acids. Germline CDR1 SGHAT, CDR2 FQNNGV. V dropped 1 base and J dropped 0 bases, with 11 bases sitting between them. The CDR3 sequence: CASSLVAHLSTDTQYF. Written as DNA, the CDR3 is TGTGCCAGCAGCTTAGTTGCCCACTTAAGCACAGATACGCAGTATTTT.

The chain carries TRBV28 and TRBJ2-1; 8 bases line up with TRBD2. CDR3 length: 13 amino acids. After removal of 11 bases from V and 5 bases from J, the junction contained 8 bases not matched to a gene. Germline V CDR1 and CDR2: MDHEN, SYDVKM. The CDR3 is CAGSSGGNNEQFF. The CDR3 coding sequence is TGTGCCGGCTCGAGCGGGGGAAACAATGAGCAGTTCTTC. The full variable domain, rest sourced from reference TRBV28 and TRBJ2-1, is DVKVTQSSRYLVKRTGEKVFLECVQDMDHENMFWYRQDPGLGLRLIYFSYDVKMKEKGDIPEGYSVSREKKERFSLILESASTNQTSMYLCAGSSGGNNEQFFGPGTRLTVL.

The rearrangement uses TRBV6-5 and TRBJ1-1; TRBD1 matches 8 bases. Germline assignment: CDR1 MNHEY and CDR2 SVGAGI. The CDR3 runs 15 residues. V dropped 2 bases and J dropped 3; count of bases not matched to a gene: 5. The CDR3 sequence: CASSYHGQGDTEAFF. The CDR3 nucleotides read TGTGCCAGCAGTTACCACGGACAGGGAGACACTGAAGCTTTCTTT.

The chain has TRBV6-6 and TRBJ2-2; maybe TRBD2 (6 bases). V lost 2 bases and J 7 bases, leaving 14 bases between the germline ends. This CDR3 has 15 residues. The germline V gene encodes CDR1 MNHNY and CDR2 SVGAGI (reference sequence). The chain's CDR3 is CASSYGGKVGGELFF. The CDR3, as DNA: TGTGCCAGCAGTTACGGCGGGAAGGTGGGCGGGGAGCTGTTTTTT.

V gene TRBV5-1 combines with J gene TRBJ2-7; 7 nucleotides match TRBD1. V shed 6 bases, J shed 0 bases, and the junction held 6 bases outside the gene matches. This CDR3 spans 14 amino acids. Germline loops: CDR1 SGHRS, CDR2 YFSETQ. CDR3: CASTRDSVSYEQYF. CDR3 nucleotide sequence: TGCGCCAGCACCCGGGACAGTGTCTCCTACGAGCAGTACTTC.

The chain joins TRBV19 to TRBJ1-4; possible D gene TRBD1, 6 bases. Trimming cost V 3 bases and J 8 bases, with 16 bases left between them. Germline V gives CDR1 LNHDA, CDR2 SQIVND (reference sequence). The CDR3 is made up of 15 amino acids. The DNA for the CDR3 is TGTGCCAGTAGTATCTCGGCAGGGGTAGGGGAAAAACTGTTTTTT. Protein sequence: CASSISAGVGEKLFF.

This chain connects TRBV5-4 to TRBJ1-2; maybe TRBD1 (6 bases). Germline assignment: CDR1 SGHNT and CDR2 YYREEE (reference sequence). The CDR3 contains 14 residues. Trimming pared 1 base from V and 3 bases from J, leaving 10 bases between. The CDR3 loop reads CASSLQGWDYGYTF. The CDR3 region has the DNA TGTGCCAGCAGCTTGCAGGGGTGGGACTATGGCTACACCTTC.

This chain links TRBV19 with TRBJ1-5, with 9 bases lining up with TRBD1. Germline CDR1 is LNHDA and CDR2 is SQIVND (reference sequence). CDR3 length: 15 residues. V lost 5 bases, J lost 8 bases, and 10 bases stayed unmatched. The CDR3 spells CASSPGTGLSEPQHF. In nucleotides, the CDR3 is TGTGCCAGTAGTCCCGGGACAGGGCTTAGTGAGCCCCAGCATTTT.

Here the CDR3 DNA reads TGTGCCAGCAGTGCCCTAGCGGGGTCGACAGATACGCAGTATTTT. Translating gives CASSALAGSTDTQYF. The V gene is TRBV6-1, the J gene TRBJ2-3; TRBD2 matches 9 bases. The CDR3 loop spans 15 amino acids. Germline CDR1 MNHNS, CDR2 SASEGT. Trimming removed 4 bases from V and 3 bases from J; junction bases left unmatched: 5.

The gene calls are TRBV6-5 and TRBJ2-7; D is perhaps TRBD2 (5 bases). Trimming stripped 6 bases from V and 2 bases from J, with 17 bases between. This CDR3 is built from 15 residues. Germline values: CDR1 MNHEY, CDR2 SVGAGI. CDR3: CASRPGREETYEQYF. The CDR3 DNA follows: TGTGCCAGCAGACCTGGACGGGAAGAGACCTACGAGCAGTACTTC.

The chain has TRBV5-1 and TRBJ2-2, with 9 bases lining up with TRBD1. V lost 3 bases to trimming and J lost 1 base; unmatched junction nucleotides: 1. CDR1 is SGHRS and CDR2 is YFSETQ in the germline V gene. The CDR3 sequence is 15 residues long. The CDR3 region has the DNA TGCGCCAGCAGCTCGACAGGGGGGAACACCGGGGAGCTGTTTTTT. Its protein is CASSSTGGNTGELFF.

This chain uses TRBV19 with TRBJ2-5; maybe TRBD1 (6 bases). The CDR3 is 13 amino acids. Per germline, CDR1 LNHDA and CDR2 SQIVND (reference sequence). With 7 bases removed from V and 4 bases from J, the gap between germline ends came to 13 bases. This chain's CDR3 is CASNAARGETQYF. The CDR3 DNA reads TGTGCCAGTAATGCGGCCAGGGGAGAGACCCAGTACTTC.

This clone was recorded once. The V call is TRBV1, the J call TRBJ1-2; the D call of TRBD1 is as the table states it, not checked on the DNA. TRBV1 is tagged as a pseudogene. CDR3 length: 15 amino acids. The CDR3 reads CTSSQVAENNYGYTF. CDR3 DNA sequence: TGCACCAGCAGCCAAGTGGCAGAAAACAACTATGGCTACACCTTC.

This chain links TRBV7-2 with TRBJ2-1, with 7 bases identical to TRBD2. The germline V gene has CDR1 SGHTA and CDR2 FQGNSA. J lost 5 bases, V lost 5 bases, and 9 bases had no gene match. CDR3 length: 15 amino acids. The CDR3: CASSVLADINNEQFF. DNA of the CDR3: TGTGCCAGCAGCGTCCTAGCGGATATTAACAATGAGCAGTTCTTC.

The chain recombines TRBV28 with TRBJ1-2; D might be TRBD1 (6 bases). This CDR3 is built from 16 residues. Germline CDR1 MDHEN, CDR2 SYDVKM. Deletions cut 6 bases from V and 7 bases from J, with 24 bases between. CDR3: CASSPSPWTASGGYTF. CDR3 nucleotides: TGTGCCAGCAGCCCTAGTCCGTGGACAGCCTCAGGTGGCTACACCTTC.

V gene TRBV5-1 combines with J gene TRBJ2-2; TRBD1 matches at 10 bases. CDR3 length: 16 amino acids. The junction had 7 bases not matched to a gene; V was cut back by 4 bases and J by 4 bases. The germline V gene encodes CDR1 SGHRS and CDR2 YFSETQ. CDR3 in amino acids: CASSRGQGVSTGELFF. The CDR3 DNA follows: TGCGCCAGCAGCCGCGGACAGGGGGTTAGCACCGGGGAGCTGTTTTTT.

The chain links TRBV30 to TRBJ2-1; TRBD1 might be the D (6 bases). The CDR3 contains 13 residues. With 2 bases removed from V and 9 bases from J, the gap between germline ends came to 14 bases. Germline CDR1 reads GTSNPN; CDR2 reads SVGIG (reference sequence). In nucleotides, the CDR3 is TGTGCCTGGAGTCCCCAGGGGACCACTGAGCAGTTCTTC. This encodes CAWSPQGTTEQFF.

A single count supports this clone. This chain connects TRBV7-7 to TRBJ2-2; D not resolved. There are 18 residues in the CDR3. Per germline, CDR1 SSHAT and CDR2 FNYEAQ (reference sequence). The germline V and J ends were trimmed by 2 bases and 4 bases, with 20 bases remaining between them. The CDR3 protein is CASSLRATSSRATGELFF. Written as DNA, the CDR3 is TGTGCCAGCAGCTTAAGAGCAACCTCTTCGAGAGCCACCGGGGAGCTGTTTTTT.

CDR3 amino acids: CASSPLNPGRSGNTIYF. The CDR3 DNA reads as TGTGCCAGCTCACCACTCAATCCTGGCCGCTCTGGAAACACCATATATTTT. This chain uses TRBV18 with TRBJ1-3; D gene ambiguous. Germline loops: CDR1 KGHSH, CDR2 LQKENI. This CDR3 region has 17 residues. Between the trimmed V and J ends, which lost 1 base and 0 bases, there was a span of 13 bases.

In DNA, the CDR3 is TGTGCCAGCAGTTTTAGAGTCCTTAACACCGGGGAGCTGTTTTTT. Residues: CASSFRVLNTGELFF. The rearrangement joins TRBV28 to TRBJ2-2; D unclear. Per germline, CDR1 MDHEN and CDR2 SYDVKM. With 3 bases removed from V and 2 bases from J, the gap between germline ends came to 10 bases. The CDR3 spans 15 residues.

The gene calls are TRBV11-2 and TRBJ2-1; 9 bases line up with TRBD2. CDR1 is SGHAT, CDR2 FQNNGV, per germline. The CDR3 has 16 amino acids. With 2 bases clipped from V and 3 bases from J, the junction kept 5 bases outside the gene matches. CDR3 nucleotides: TGTGCCAGCAGCTTATCCCCTAGCGGGGTCTACAATGAGCAGTTCTTC. Residues: CASSLSPSGVYNEQFF.

The CDR3 loop reads CSVGGGVQGNTGELFF. CDR3 in DNA: TGCAGCGTTGGGGGTGGGGTACAGGGGAACACCGGGGAGCTGTTTTTT. The chain joins TRBV29-1 to TRBJ2-2, with a tentative D call TRBD1 (6 bases). V lost 4 bases, J lost 1 base, and 16 bases lay in between. The CDR3 totals 16 residues. Germline-derived CDR1 and CDR2 are SQVTM and ANQGSEA.

The chain carries TRBV6-1 and TRBJ1-5, with 7 bases fitting TRBD1. After removal of 3 bases from V and 7 bases from J, the junction contained 9 bases not matched to a gene. The germline gives CDR1 MNHNS, CDR2 SASEGT. This CDR3 region has 15 residues. CDR3 amino acids: CASSDRTDRRQPQHF. CDR3 bases: TGTGCCAGCAGTGACCGGACGGACAGGAGGCAGCCCCAGCATTTT.

V usage is TRBV5-1 and J usage is TRBJ2-1; perhaps TRBD2 as D (5 bases). Germline CDR1 and CDR2: SGHRS and YFSETQ. The V gene lost 0 bases and the J gene lost 4 bases, with 11 bases spanning the gap. The CDR3 loop spans 15 amino acids. The CDR3: CASSLVPGTYNEQFF. The CDR3, as DNA: TGCGCCAGCAGCTTGGTTCCGGGAACGTACAATGAGCAGTTCTTC.

V and J are TRBV7-3 and TRBJ2-1; TRBD2 might be the D (7 bases). The V gene's germline CDR1 is SGHTA and CDR2 FQGTGA. CDR3 size: 16 residues. Trimming removed 2 bases from V and 7 bases from J, with 18 bases in between. The CDR3: CASSLWGGGSSNEQFF. The CDR3 DNA reads as TGTGCCAGCAGCTTATGGGGGGGCGGGAGTTCAAATGAGCAGTTCTTC.